These 7 T cell receptor beta chains were sequenced from one sample in a study of blood T cell repertoires in COVID-19. Sequenced by immunoSEQ multiplex PCR; TCRdb stores in-frame clones only, minus some. There are 250,000 to 350,000 clones in the sample; 90% occur only once, and 1.7% lies in the top ten. The sample taken for sequencing was PBMCs or T cells enriched from blood (not recorded which). These receptor sequences come from a woman aged 18-30 years with acute COVID-19.

V is TRBV2 and J is TRBJ1-2; TRBD1 matches 10 bases. With V trimmed by 5 bases and J by 8 bases, 8 bases remained unmatched. This CDR3 has 14 residues. From germline, CDR1 is SNHLY and CDR2 FYNNEI. The CDR3 DNA sequence: TGTGCCAGCAGTAACCAAGGACAGGGGGGAGGCTACACCTTC. Its translation: CASSNQGQGGGYTF.

This chain links TRBV18 with TRBJ1-2, with D tentatively TRBD1 (5 bases). Germline V CDR1 and CDR2: KGHSH, LQKENI. Deletions cut 4 bases from V and 14 bases from J, with 17 bases between. The CDR3 totals 12 residues. CDR3 DNA: TGTGCCAGCTCACGGGACGGGGGTTCCCTAACCTTC. This gives the protein CASSRDGGSLTF.

The rearrangement links TRBV4-1 to TRBJ2-6; D is uncertain. Trimming pared 2 bases from V and 0 bases from J, leaving 2 bases between. The CDR3 length is 14 residues. Germline V gene lookup returns CDR1 MGHRA and CDR2 YSYEKL. In nucleotides, the CDR3 is TGCGCCAGCAGCCAACTCTCTGGGGCCAACGTCCTGACTTTC. This gives the protein CASSQLSGANVLTF.

The V gene is TRBV27, the J gene TRBJ2-3, with D perhaps TRBD1 (6 bases). Trimming removed 6 bases at V and 0 bases at J, with 13 bases between. The CDR3 is 15 amino acids. CDR1 is MNHEY, CDR2 SMNVEV, per germline (reference sequence). CDR3 sequence reads: CASRNQGLSTDTQYF. The CDR3, as DNA: TGTGCCAGCAGAAATCAGGGGCTTAGCACAGATACGCAGTATTTT.

Many counts were recorded for this clone. This may arise from a read error, as a much more abundant clone is one base away. The chain couples TRBV28 to TRBJ2-7, with 9 bases identical to TRBD2. The CDR3 extends over 15 amino acids. Germline lookup yields CDR1 MDHEN and CDR2 SYDVKM. V shed 0 bases and J 6 bases; nucleotides not matched to a gene: 6. The CDR3 protein is CASSLWAGGGREQYF. The CDR3, as DNA: TGTGCCAGCAGTTTATGGGCGGGAGGGGGGCGCGAGCAGTACTTC.

J is TRBJ2-1 and V is TRBV13; tentative D call: TRBD2 (6 bases). The V gene lost 1 base and the J gene lost 2 bases, with 18 bases spanning the gap. The V gene's germline CDR1 is PRHDT and CDR2 FYEKMQ (reference sequence). CDR3 length: 18 amino acids. In DNA form, the CDR3 reads TGTGCCAGCAGCTTAGAGGGTTTTGGGGGGATCGCCTACAATGAGCAGTTCTTC. Amino acids: CASSLEGFGGIAYNEQFF.

V is TRBV28 and J is TRBJ2-1; 13 nucleotides line up with TRBD2. J gave up 7 bases and V 5 bases, and 8 bases lay outside the gene matches. Germline V gives CDR1 MDHEN, CDR2 SYDVKM. The length of the CDR3 is 16 residues. Written as DNA, the CDR3 is TGTGCCAGCAGTCAACTAGCGGGAGGGCCTGGTAATGAGCAGTTCTTC. This translates into CASSQLAGGPGNEQFF.